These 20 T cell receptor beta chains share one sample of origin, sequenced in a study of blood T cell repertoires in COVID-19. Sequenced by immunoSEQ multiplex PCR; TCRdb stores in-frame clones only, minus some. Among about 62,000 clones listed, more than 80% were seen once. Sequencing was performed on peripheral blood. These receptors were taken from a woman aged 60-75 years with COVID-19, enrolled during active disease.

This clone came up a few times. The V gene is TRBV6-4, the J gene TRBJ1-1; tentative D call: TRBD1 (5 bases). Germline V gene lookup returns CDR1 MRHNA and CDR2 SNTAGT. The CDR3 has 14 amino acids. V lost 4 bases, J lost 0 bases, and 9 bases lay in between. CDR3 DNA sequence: TGTGCCAGCAGTGTTGGACATATGAACACTGAAGCTTTCTTT. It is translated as CASSVGHMNTEAFF.

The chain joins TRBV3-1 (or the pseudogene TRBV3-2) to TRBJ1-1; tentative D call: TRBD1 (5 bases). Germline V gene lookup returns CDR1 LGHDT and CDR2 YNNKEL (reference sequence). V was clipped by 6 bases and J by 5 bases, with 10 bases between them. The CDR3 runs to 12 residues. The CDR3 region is CASRFRDTEAFF. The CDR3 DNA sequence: TGTGCCAGCAGGTTCAGGGATACTGAAGCTTTCTTT.

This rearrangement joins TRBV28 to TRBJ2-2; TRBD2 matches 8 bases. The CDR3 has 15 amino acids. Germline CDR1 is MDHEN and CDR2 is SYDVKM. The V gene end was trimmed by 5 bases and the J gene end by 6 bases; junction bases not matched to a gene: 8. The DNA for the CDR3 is TGTGCCAGCAGTCCCCGGGGGGGGTTCTCCGGGGAGCTGTTTTTT. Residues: CASSPRGGFSGELFF.

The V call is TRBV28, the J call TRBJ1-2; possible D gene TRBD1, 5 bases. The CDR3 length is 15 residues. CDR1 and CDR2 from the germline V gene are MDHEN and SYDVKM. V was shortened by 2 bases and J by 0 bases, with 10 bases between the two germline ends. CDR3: CASSLRRGPNYGYTF. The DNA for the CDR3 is TGTGCCAGCAGTTTAAGGCGGGGACCTAACTATGGCTACACCTTC.

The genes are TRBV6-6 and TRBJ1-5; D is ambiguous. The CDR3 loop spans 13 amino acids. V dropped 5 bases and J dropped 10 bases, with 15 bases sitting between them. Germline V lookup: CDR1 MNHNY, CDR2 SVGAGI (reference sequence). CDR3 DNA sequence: TGTGCCAGCAGTCAAGACACCCCGCTCCCCCAGCATTTT. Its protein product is CASSQDTPLPQHF.

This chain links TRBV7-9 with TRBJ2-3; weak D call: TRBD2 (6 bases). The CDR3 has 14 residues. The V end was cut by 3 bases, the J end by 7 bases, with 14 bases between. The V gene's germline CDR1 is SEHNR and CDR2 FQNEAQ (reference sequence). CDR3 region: CASSFSSRGNTQYF. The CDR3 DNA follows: TGTGCCAGCAGCTTCTCTAGCCGGGGGAATACGCAGTATTTT.

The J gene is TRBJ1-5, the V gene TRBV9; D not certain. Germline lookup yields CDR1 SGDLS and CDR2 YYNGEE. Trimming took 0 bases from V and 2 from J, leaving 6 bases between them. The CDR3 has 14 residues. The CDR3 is CASSVGTGNQPQHF. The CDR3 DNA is TGTGCCAGCAGCGTAGGAACAGGCAATCAGCCCCAGCATTTT.

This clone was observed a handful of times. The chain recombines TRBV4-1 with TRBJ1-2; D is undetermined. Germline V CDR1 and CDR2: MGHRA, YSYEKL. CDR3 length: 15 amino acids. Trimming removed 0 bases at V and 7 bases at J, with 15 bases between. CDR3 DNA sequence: TGCGCCAGCAGCCAAGAGGGTAAAGTCAGGCGTGGCTACACCTTC. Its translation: CASSQEGKVRRGYTF.

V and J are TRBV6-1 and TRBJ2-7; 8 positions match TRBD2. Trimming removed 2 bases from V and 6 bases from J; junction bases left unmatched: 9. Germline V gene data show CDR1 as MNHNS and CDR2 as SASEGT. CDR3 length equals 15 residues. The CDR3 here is CASSELVLAEGEQYF. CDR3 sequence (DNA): TGTGCCAGCAGTGAATTGGTACTAGCGGAGGGCGAGCAGTACTTC.

The CDR3 spells CASTQGARETQYF. The CDR3 DNA reads as TGTGCCAGCACCCAGGGGGCGCGGGAGACCCAGTACTTC. J is TRBJ2-5 and V is TRBV5-4; 8 nucleotides match TRBD1. The V and J ends lost 6 bases and 5 bases, in that order; junction bases with no gene match: 6. Germline lookup yields CDR1 SGHNT and CDR2 YYREEE (reference sequence). The CDR3 runs 13 residues.

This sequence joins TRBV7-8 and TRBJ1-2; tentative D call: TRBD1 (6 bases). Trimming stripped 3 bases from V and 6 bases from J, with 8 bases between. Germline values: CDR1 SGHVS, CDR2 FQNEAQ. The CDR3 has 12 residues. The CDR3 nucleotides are TGTGCCAGCAGCTTTGGGACAAATGGCTACACCTTC. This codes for CASSFGTNGYTF.

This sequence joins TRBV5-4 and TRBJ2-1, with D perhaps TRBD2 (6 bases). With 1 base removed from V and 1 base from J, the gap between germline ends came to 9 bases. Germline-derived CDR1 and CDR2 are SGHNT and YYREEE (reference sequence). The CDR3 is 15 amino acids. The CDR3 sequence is CASSLPGASYNEQFF. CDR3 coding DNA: TGTGCCAGCAGCTTGCCGGGAGCATCCTACAATGAGCAGTTCTTC.

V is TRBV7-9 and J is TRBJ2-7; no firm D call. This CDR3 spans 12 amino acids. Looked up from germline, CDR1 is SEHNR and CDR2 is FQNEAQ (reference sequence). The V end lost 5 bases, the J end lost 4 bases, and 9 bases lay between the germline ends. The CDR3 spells CASSPSGYEQYF. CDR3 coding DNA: TGTGCCAGCAGCCCGTCCGGGTACGAGCAGTACTTC.

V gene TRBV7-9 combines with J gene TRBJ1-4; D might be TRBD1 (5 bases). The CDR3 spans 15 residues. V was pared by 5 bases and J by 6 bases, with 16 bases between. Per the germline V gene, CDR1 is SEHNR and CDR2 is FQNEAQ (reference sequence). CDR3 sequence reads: CASSLWGRWDEKLFF. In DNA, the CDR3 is TGTGCCAGCAGCCTTTGGGGCAGGTGGGATGAAAAACTGTTTTTT.

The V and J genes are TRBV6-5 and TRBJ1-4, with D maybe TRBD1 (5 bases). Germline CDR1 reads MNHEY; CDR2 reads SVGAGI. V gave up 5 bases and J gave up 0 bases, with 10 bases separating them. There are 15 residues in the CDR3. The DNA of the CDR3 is TGTGCCAGCAGTCTAATCAGGGCAACTAATGAAAAACTGTTTTTT. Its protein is CASSLIRATNEKLFF.

DNA of the CDR3: TGTGCCAGCATCTTCGTGACAGGGAATAATTCACCCCTCCACTTT. Encoded protein: CASIFVTGNNSPLHF. The chain joins TRBV2 to TRBJ1-6; 7 nucleotides agree with TRBD1. V shed 7 bases and J 5 bases; nucleotides not matched to a gene: 8. Germline CDR1 SNHLY, CDR2 FYNNEI. The length of the CDR3 is 15 residues.

CDR3 nucleotide sequence: TGTGCCAGCAGCTCCCTCCCAAGCGGGAGAACCGAAGATACGCAGTATTTT. This sequence encodes CASSSLPSGRTEDTQYF. V usage is TRBV3-1 (or the pseudogene TRBV3-2) and J usage is TRBJ2-3; 8 nucleotides align to TRBD2. V was clipped by 5 bases and J by 5 bases; unmatched bases: 15. Per germline, CDR1 LGHDT and CDR2 YNNKEL (reference sequence). CDR3 length: 17 residues.

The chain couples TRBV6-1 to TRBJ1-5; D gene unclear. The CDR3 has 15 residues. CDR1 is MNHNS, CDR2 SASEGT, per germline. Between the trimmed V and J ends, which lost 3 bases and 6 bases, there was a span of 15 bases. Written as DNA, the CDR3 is TGTGCCAGCAGTGAGCCGGACCCCGGAGGTCAGCCCCAGCATTTT. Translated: CASSEPDPGGQPQHF.

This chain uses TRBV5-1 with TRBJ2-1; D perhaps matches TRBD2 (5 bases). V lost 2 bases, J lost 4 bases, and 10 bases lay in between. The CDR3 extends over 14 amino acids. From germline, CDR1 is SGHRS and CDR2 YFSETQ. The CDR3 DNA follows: TGCGCCAGCAGCTTCGGACTGATATACAATGAGCAGTTCTTC. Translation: CASSFGLIYNEQFF. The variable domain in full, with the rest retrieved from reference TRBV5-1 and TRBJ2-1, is KAGVTQTPRYLIKTRGQQVTLSCSPISGHRSVSWYQQTPGQGLQFLFEYFSETQRNKGNFPGRFSGRQFSNSRSEMNVSTLELGDSALYLCASSFGLIYNEQFFGPGTRLTVL.

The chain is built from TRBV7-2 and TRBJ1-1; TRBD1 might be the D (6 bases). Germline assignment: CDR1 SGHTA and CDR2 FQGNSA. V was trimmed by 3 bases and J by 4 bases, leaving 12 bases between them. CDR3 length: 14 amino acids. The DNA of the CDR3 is TGTGCCAGCAGCTTTCGGACAGCTAGCACTGAAGCTTTCTTT. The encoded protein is CASSFRTASTEAFF. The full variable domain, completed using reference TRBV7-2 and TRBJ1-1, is GAGVSQSPSNKVTEKGKDVELRCDPISGHTALYWYRQSLGQGLEFLIYFQGNSAPDKSGLPSDRFSAERTGGSVSTLTIQRTQQEDSAVYLCASSFRTASTEAFFGQGTRLTVV.